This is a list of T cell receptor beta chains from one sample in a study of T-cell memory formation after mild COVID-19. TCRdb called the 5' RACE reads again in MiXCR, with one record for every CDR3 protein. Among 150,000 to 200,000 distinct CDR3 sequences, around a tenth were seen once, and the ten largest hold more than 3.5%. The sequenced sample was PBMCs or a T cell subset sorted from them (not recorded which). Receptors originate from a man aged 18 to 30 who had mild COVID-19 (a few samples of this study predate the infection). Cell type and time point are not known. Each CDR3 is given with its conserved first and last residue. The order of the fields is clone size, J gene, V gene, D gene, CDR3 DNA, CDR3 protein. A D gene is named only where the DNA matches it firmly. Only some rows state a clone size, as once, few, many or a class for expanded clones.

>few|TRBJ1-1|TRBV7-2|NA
TGTGCCAGCAGTAACAGGAAGAACACTGAAGCTTTCTTT
CASSNRKNTEAFF
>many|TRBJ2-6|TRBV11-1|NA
TGTGCCAGCAGCTCCTTCCAGTACGGCTCTGGGGCCAACGTCCTGACTTTC
CASSSFQYGSGANVLTF
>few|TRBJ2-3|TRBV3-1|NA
TGTGCCAGCAGCGAAGACAGCACAGATACGCAGTATTTT
CASSEDSTDTQYF
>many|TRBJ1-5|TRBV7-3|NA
TGTGCCAGCAGCTTAAGTGGGGGTCAGCCCCAGCATTTT
CASSLSGGQPQHF
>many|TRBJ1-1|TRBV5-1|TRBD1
TGCGCCAGCAGCTACCGGGACAGGGGGACTGAAGCTTTCTTT
CASSYRDRGTEAFF
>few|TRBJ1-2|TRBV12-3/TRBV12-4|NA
TGTGCCAGCAGTGGGGGTGGGGGCTACACCTTC
CASSGGGGYTF
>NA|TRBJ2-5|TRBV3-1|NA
TGTGCCAGCAGCTTCCGGGGTAAAAAGACCCAGTACTTC
CASSFRGKKTQYF
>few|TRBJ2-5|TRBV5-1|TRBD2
TGCGCCAGCAGCACCGGACTAGGAGAAGAGACCCAGTACTTC
CASSTGLGEETQYF
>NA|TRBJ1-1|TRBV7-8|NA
TGTGCCAGCAGCCGACAAGGGACTATGAAAGAAGCTTTCTTT
CASSRQGTMKEAFF
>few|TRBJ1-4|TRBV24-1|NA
TGTGCCACCAGTGATTACTCCCGGGGGCCTCCGAAACTGTTTTTT
CATSDYSRGPPKLFF
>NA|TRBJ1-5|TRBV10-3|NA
TGTGCCATCAGTGACCAGGTTATGAGCAATCAGCCCCAGCATTTT
CAISDQVMSNQPQHF
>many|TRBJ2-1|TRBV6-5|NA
TGTGCCAGCAGCTCGGGACGCCTCGGCAATGAGCAGTTCTTC
CASSSGRLGNEQFF
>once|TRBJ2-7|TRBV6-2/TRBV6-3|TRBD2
TGTGCCAGCCGTAACGGACTAGCTCCCTACGAGCAGTACTTC
CASRNGLAPYEQYF
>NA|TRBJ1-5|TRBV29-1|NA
TGCAGCGTGGCCCCAGGTGGCAATCAGCCCCAGCATTTT
CSVAPGGNQPQHF
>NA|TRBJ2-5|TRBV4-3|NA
TGCGCCAGCAGCCAAGGTACTGGGGAGACCCAGTACTTC
CASSQGTGETQYF
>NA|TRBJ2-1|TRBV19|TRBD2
TGTGCCAGTAGTTCCGGAGGCGGGGGGATAAATGAGCAGTTCTTC
CASSSGGGGINEQFF
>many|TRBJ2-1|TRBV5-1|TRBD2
TGCGCCAGCAGCTTGACGGGGGGTAAGAATGAGCAGTTCTTC
CASSLTGGKNEQFF
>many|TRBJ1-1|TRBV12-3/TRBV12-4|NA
TGTGCCAGCAGTTTTCAGGGTGGAAACACTGAAGCTTTCTTT
CASSFQGGNTEAFF
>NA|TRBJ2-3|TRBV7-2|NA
TGTGCCAGCAGCTTCGCGGGACGCACAGATACGCAGTATTTT
CASSFAGRTDTQYF
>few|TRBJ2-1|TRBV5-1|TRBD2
TGCGCCAGCAGCTCCTCCGGGACTAGCGGGGCCGATGAGCAGTTCTTC
CASSSSGTSGADEQFF
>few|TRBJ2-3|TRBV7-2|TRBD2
TGTGCCAGCAGACCCGGGACTAGCGGGGGGGATCCCACAGATACGCAGTATTTT
CASRPGTSGGDPTDTQYF
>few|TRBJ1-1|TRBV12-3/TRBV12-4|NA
TGTGCCAGCAGTTTTGTGCAGGCGAACACTGAAGCTTTCTTT
CASSFVQANTEAFF
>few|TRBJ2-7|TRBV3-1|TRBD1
TGTGCCAGCAACCGACAGGGGAACGAGCAGTACTTC
CASNRQGNEQYF
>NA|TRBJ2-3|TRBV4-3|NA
TGCGCCAGCAGTCCGGGACTCACAGATACGCAGTATTTT
CASSPGLTDTQYF
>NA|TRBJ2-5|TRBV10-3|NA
TGTGCCATCAAGGAGCGCTCCGCCCAAGAGACCCAGTACTTC
CAIKERSAQETQYF
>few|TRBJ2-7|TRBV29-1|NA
TGCAGCGTCGTGGGACGGCCCTCCTACGAGCAGTACTTC
CSVVGRPSYEQYF
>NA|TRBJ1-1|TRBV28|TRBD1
TGTGCCAGCAGTCCAGGGGGGGACAGGGGGACTGAAGCTTTCTTT
CASSPGGDRGTEAFF
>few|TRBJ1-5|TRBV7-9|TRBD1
TGTGCCAGCAGCTCCCAGGGGGGCGGAGATCAGCCCCAGCATTTT
CASSSQGGGDQPQHF
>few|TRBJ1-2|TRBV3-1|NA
TGTGCCAGCAGCCGATTGATCCAGGGTGACTATGGCTACACCTTC
CASSRLIQGDYGYTF
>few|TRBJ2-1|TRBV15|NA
TGTGCCACCAGCAGAGGGGCTAGCGCCGATGAGCAGTTCTTC
CATSRGASADEQFF
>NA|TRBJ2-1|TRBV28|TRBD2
TGTGCCAGCAGACGAGGAGCGGGGAATACCTACAATGAGCAGTTCTTC
CASRRGAGNTYNEQFF
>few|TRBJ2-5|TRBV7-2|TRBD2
TGTGCCAGCAGCCCTAGCGTCCAAGCGGGGTGGGGAGAGACCCAGTACTTC
CASSPSVQAGWGETQYF
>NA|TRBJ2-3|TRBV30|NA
TGTGCCCAGGCACAGGGAAGCACAGATACGCAGTATTTT
CAQAQGSTDTQYF
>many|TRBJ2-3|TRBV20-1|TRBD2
TGCAGTGCTAGAGTTATTAGCGGGGGGGCAGATACGCAGTATTTT
CSARVISGGADTQYF
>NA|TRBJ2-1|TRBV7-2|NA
TGTGCCAGCAGCTTAGGACTAGTGGGTGGGAAGCAGTTCTTC
CASSLGLVGGKQFF
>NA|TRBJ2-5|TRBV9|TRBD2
TGTGCCAGCAGCAGGGGGGGGACTAGCGGGGAGACCCAGTACTTC
CASSRGGTSGETQYF
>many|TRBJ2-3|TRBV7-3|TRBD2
TGTGCCAGCAGCCCCCGGGGACTAGCGGGGGCAGATACGCAGTATTTT
CASSPRGLAGADTQYF
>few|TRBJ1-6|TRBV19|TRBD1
TGTGCCACCTCGGACAGGGTGGCTTCACCCCTCCACTTT
CATSDRVASPLHF
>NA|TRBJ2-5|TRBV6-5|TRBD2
TGTGCCAGCAGGAGACGGACTAGCTCAGAGACCCAGTACTTC
CASRRRTSSETQYF
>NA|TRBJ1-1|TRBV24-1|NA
TGTGCCACCAGAGGTTTGATGGACACTGAAGCTTTCTTT
CATRGLMDTEAFF
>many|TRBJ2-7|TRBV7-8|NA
TGTGCCAGCAGCCCTTTCCGCGAGCAGTACTTC
CASSPFREQYF
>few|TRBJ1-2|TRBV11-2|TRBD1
TGTGCCAGCAGCGGCAGGGGGCGAAACTATGGCTACACCTTC
CASSGRGRNYGYTF
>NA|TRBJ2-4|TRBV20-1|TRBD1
TGCAGTGCACCTGGACAGGGAACAATTCAGTACTTC
CSAPGQGTIQYF
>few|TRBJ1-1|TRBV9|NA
TGTGCCAGCAGCTCCAGGGGGAACACTGAAGCTTTCTTT
CASSSRGNTEAFF
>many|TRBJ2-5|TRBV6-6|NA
TGTGCCAGCAGTTTCGCGGCGGGGAGCGGAGAGACCCAGTACTTC
CASSFAAGSGETQYF
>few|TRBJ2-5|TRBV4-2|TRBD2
TGTGCCAGCAGCCAAGGACTAGCTCAAGAGACCCAGTACTTC
CASSQGLAQETQYF
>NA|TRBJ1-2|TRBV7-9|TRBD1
TGTGCCAGCAGCATACAGGGGGCTCTTAACTATGGCTACACCTTC
CASSIQGALNYGYTF
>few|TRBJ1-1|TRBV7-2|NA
TGTGCCAGCAGACCCGCCGGGGGTGCGGGGCGGTCTGAAGCTTTCTTT
CASRPAGGAGRSEAFF
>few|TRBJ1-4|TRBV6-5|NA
TGTGCCAGCAGTCTCCGACAGGAGGGGGAAAAACTGTTTTTT
CASSLRQEGEKLFF
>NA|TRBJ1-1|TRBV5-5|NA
TGTGCCAGCAGCTTGTTCGGATTTAACACTGAAGCTTTCTTT
CASSLFGFNTEAFF
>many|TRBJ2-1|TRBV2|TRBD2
TGTGCCAGCAGGGCTAGCGGGGGGTCGCAGTTCTTC
CASRASGGSQFF
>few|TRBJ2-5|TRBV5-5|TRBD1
TGTGCCAGCAGCTCCCCGTACAGGGGAGTCGAGACCCAGTACTTC
CASSSPYRGVETQYF
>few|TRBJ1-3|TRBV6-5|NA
TGTGCCAGCAGTTACTCGACTGGGAATATTTACTCTGGAAACACCATATATTTT
CASSYSTGNIYSGNTIYF
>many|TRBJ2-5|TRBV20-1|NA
TGCAGTGCCGGTTCCCGGGTAGAGACCCAGTACTTC
CSAGSRVETQYF
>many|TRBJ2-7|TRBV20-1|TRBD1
TGCAGTGCTAGAGATCGATCGGGACAGGGCTCCTACGAGCAGTACTTC
CSARDRSGQGSYEQYF
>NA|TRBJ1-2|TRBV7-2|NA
TGTGCCAGCAGGCGTGACAGGAACTATGGCTACACCTTC
CASRRDRNYGYTF
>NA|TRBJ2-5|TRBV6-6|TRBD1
TGTGCCAGCAGTCAGCACCGGGACAGGGTTGTTCGGGAGACCCAGTACTTC
CASSQHRDRVVRETQYF
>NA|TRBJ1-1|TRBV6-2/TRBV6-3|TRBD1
TGTGCCAGCAGCCCTCCCGGGACAGGGGCCGACAAAGCTTTCTTT
CASSPPGTGADKAFF